The 32 T cell receptor beta chains below all came from one sample that was sequenced in a study of blood T cell repertoires in COVID-19. Sequencing was performed with immunoSEQ multiplex PCR; in TCRdb, only in-frame clones are kept and a portion is missing. The repertoire holds more than 120,000 clones, with around 89% as singletons. Sequenced material: peripheral blood. The source of these receptors is a human donor in a cohort sampled during active COVID-19.

V gene TRBV5-5 combines with J gene TRBJ2-2; 7 bases agree with TRBD1. This CDR3 comprises 16 residues. Germline values: CDR1 SGHKS, CDR2 YYEKEE (reference sequence). J lost 6 bases, V lost 0 bases, and 8 bases had no gene match. CDR3 residues: CASSLGRGRFAGELFF. CDR3 in DNA: TGTGCCAGCAGCTTGGGTAGGGGGCGATTTGCCGGGGAGCTGTTTTTT. Using reference TRBV5-5 and TRBJ2-2 for the parts outside the CDR3, the full variable domain is DAGVTQSPTHLIKTRGQQVTLRCSPISGHKSVSWYQQVLGQGPQFIFQYYEKEERGRGNFPDRFSARQFPNYSSELNVNALLLGDSALYLCASSLGRGRFAGELFFGEGSRLTVL.

The chain links TRBV7-2 to TRBJ2-4, with D tentatively TRBD1 (6 bases). CDR1 is SGHTA, CDR2 FQGNSA, per germline. Trimming pared 5 bases from V and 6 bases from J, leaving 17 bases between. The CDR3 length is 15 residues. The chain's CDR3 is CASSPTVGAGNIQYF. As DNA, the CDR3 is TGTGCCAGCAGCCCTACTGTGGGGGCGGGAAACATTCAGTACTTC.

The chain carries TRBV27 and TRBJ2-6; D possibly corresponds to TRBD1 (5 bases). From germline, CDR1 is MNHEY and CDR2 SMNVEV (reference sequence). The CDR3 consists of 13 residues. Trimming shortened V by 7 bases and J by 2 bases, and 6 bases separated the two germline ends. The CDR3 DNA reads as TGTGCCAGCACAGGGCCTGGGGCCAACGTCCTGACTTTC. Translating it yields CASTGPGANVLTF. Using reference TRBV27 and TRBJ2-6 for the parts outside the CDR3, the full variable domain is EAQVTQNPRYLITVTGKKLTVTCSQNMNHEYMSWYRQDPGLGLRQIYYSMNVEVTDKGDVPEGYKVSRKEKRNFPLILESPSPNQTSLYFCASTGPGANVLTFGAGSRLTVL.

The chain recombines TRBV7-3 with TRBJ2-3; TRBD2 matches 8 bases. The germline V gene has CDR1 SGHTA and CDR2 FQGTGA. This CDR3 region has 16 residues. The J segment lost 2 bases and the V segment lost 4 bases, leaving 8 bases of the junction unmatched. The DNA for the CDR3 is TGTGCCAGCAGCTCAATAGCGGGGTATCCCACAGATACGCAGTATTTT. Protein: CASSSIAGYPTDTQYF.

The chain joins TRBV19 to TRBJ2-2, with 10 positions matching TRBD2. CDR3 size: 18 residues. J was trimmed by 2 bases and V by 2 bases; bases with no gene match: 8. CDR1 and CDR2 (germline): LNHDA, SQIVND (reference sequence). CDR3 sequence reads: CASSIRLAGAPNTGELFF. Written as DNA, the CDR3 is TGTGCCAGTAGTATACGGCTAGCGGGGGCCCCTAACACCGGGGAGCTGTTTTTT.

This clone was picked up one time. The J gene is TRBJ1-4, the V gene TRBV6-5, with 10 bases fitting TRBD1. Germline V gives CDR1 MNHEY, CDR2 SVGAGI. J gave up 0 bases and V 8 bases, and 0 bases lay outside the gene matches. The length of the CDR3 is 14 residues. The CDR3 protein is CASGQGATNEKLFF. For the CDR3, the DNA is TGTGCCAGCGGACAGGGGGCAACTAATGAAAAACTGTTTTTT.

The chain combines TRBV10-3 with TRBJ1-5, with D unclear. CDR1 and CDR2 (germline): ENHRY, SYGVKD. V dropped 0 bases and J dropped 1 base, with 10 bases sitting between them. This CDR3 has 16 amino acids. In DNA form, the CDR3 reads TGTGCCATCAGTGAGTCGACTCGAGGAAGCAATCAGCCCCAGCATTTT. Translated: CAISESTRGSNQPQHF.

The rearrangement links TRBV19 to TRBJ1-1; tentative D call: TRBD1 (5 bases). The germline V gene encodes CDR1 LNHDA and CDR2 SQIVND (reference sequence). V lost 2 bases and J lost 4, with 11 bases in between. The CDR3 consists of 14 residues. This CDR3 reads CASSISRESTEAFF. The DNA for the CDR3 is TGTGCCAGTAGTATATCCAGGGAATCCACTGAAGCTTTCTTT.

The chain has TRBV5-8 and TRBJ1-1; 8 bases are a match to TRBD1. The germline gives CDR1 SGHTS, CDR2 YDEGEE. With 0 bases clipped from V and 12 bases from J, the junction kept 10 bases outside the gene matches. The CDR3 has 14 amino acids. CDR3 region: CASSLGQGAILSFF. Here the CDR3 DNA reads TGTGCCAGCAGCTTGGGGCAGGGGGCTATCCTTTCTTTCTTT.

J is TRBJ2-1 and V is TRBV7-3; possibly TRBD2 for D (6 bases). This CDR3 comprises 15 residues. From germline, CDR1 is SGHTA and CDR2 FQGTGA. The V end lost 5 bases, the J end lost 0 bases, and 11 bases lay between the germline ends. The CDR3 DNA sequence: TGTGCCAGCAGCCACCGGGGAGGCTCCTACAATGAGCAGTTCTTC. Its protein is CASSHRGGSYNEQFF.

The chain carries TRBV7-9 and TRBJ2-7; 10 bases fit TRBD1. The germline V gene encodes CDR1 SEHNR and CDR2 FQNEAQ (reference sequence). This CDR3 has 13 residues. Trimming cost V 4 bases and J 7 bases; bases outside gene matches: 4. CDR3 nucleotide sequence: TGTGCCAGCAGCTCGTGGACAGGGGGGGAGCAGTACTTC. Its translation: CASSSWTGGEQYF. The whole variable domain, filled in from reference TRBV7-9 and TRBJ2-7, reads DTGVSQNPRHKITKRGQNVTFRCDPISEHNRLYWYRQTLGQGPEFLTYFQNEAQLEKSRLLSDRFSAERPKGSFSTLEIQRTEQGDSAMYLCASSSWTGGEQYFGPGTRLTVT.

The rearrangement joins TRBV4-1 to TRBJ1-1; D gene unclear. Trimming removed 1 base from V and 4 bases from J, with 10 bases in between. The CDR3 length is 14 residues. From germline, CDR1 is MGHRA and CDR2 YSYEKL. CDR3 nucleotide sequence: TGCGCCAGCAGCCAAGCCAGAGGGATCACTGAAGCTTTCTTT. It specifies CASSQARGITEAFF.

The rearrangement joins TRBV4-2 to TRBJ2-2; TRBD2 matches 11 bases. Germline V lookup: CDR1 LGHNA, CDR2 YNFKEQ. Trimming took 0 bases from V and 4 from J; bases not matched to a gene: 7. This CDR3 spans 18 amino acids. DNA of the CDR3: TGTGCCAGCAGCCAAGATTGGCTAGCGGGGGGTACCACCGGGGAGCTGTTTTTT. It translates to CASSQDWLAGGTTGELFF.

This clone was seen just once. The J gene is TRBJ1-3, the V gene TRBV5-1, with TRBD1 matching over 10 bases. The germline CDR1 and CDR2 sequences are SGHRS and YFSETQ. The trim removed 3 bases at V and 6 bases at J, leaving 3 bases unmatched. This CDR3 has 14 residues. For the CDR3, the DNA is TGCGCCAGCAGCTCGGACAGGGGGGAAAACACCATATATTTT. Protein sequence: CASSSDRGENTIYF.

The CDR3 here is CASRRSLEDTQYF. The CDR3 DNA reads as TGTGCCAGCAGGAGGAGTTTAGAGGATACGCAGTATTTT. The rearrangement links TRBV7-9 to TRBJ2-3; the D is unclear. Trimming took 6 bases from V and 6 from J, leaving 13 bases between them. This CDR3 region has 13 residues. Germline loops: CDR1 SEHNR, CDR2 FQNEAQ (reference sequence). The full variable domain, rest sourced from reference TRBV7-9 and TRBJ2-3, is DTGVSQNPRHKITKRGQNVTFRCDPISEHNRLYWYRQTLGQGPEFLTYFQNEAQLEKSRLLSDRFSAERPKGSFSTLEIQRTEQGDSAMYLCASRRSLEDTQYFGPGTRLTVL.

The V and J genes are TRBV4-3 and TRBJ2-7; no clear D. The CDR3 covers 14 residues. With 1 base removed from V and 5 bases from J, the gap between germline ends came to 12 bases. Germline-derived CDR1 and CDR2 are LGHNA and YSLEER. The CDR3 spells CASSQGHTRDEQYF. The DNA of the CDR3 is TGCGCCAGCAGCCAAGGTCATACCCGGGACGAGCAGTACTTC.

The chain is built from TRBV7-9 and TRBJ2-3, with 10 bases identical to TRBD2. CDR1 SEHNR and CDR2 FQNEAQ come from the germline V gene (reference sequence). The V segment lost 2 bases and the J segment 3 bases; nucleotides outside the gene matches: 11. The CDR3 has 18 amino acids. CDR3 in DNA: TGTGCCAGCAGCTTACCACCTATCCTAGCGGGGGCGACAGATACGCAGTATTTT. This translates into CASSLPPILAGATDTQYF.

The genes are TRBV7-2 and TRBJ2-1; TRBD1 agrees at 9 bases. Germline-derived CDR1 and CDR2 are SGHTA and FQGNSA. The V and J ends lost 5 bases and 8 bases, in that order; junction bases with no gene match: 10. The CDR3 loop spans 15 amino acids. The CDR3 spells CASSPRTGVIHEQFF. CDR3 nucleotide sequence: TGTGCCAGCAGCCCCCGGACAGGGGTTATCCATGAGCAGTTCTTC.

The chain joins TRBV5-4 to TRBJ1-1, with 7 bases that match TRBD1. Losses at the gene ends were 0 bases for V and 3 bases for J; bases not matched to a gene: 8. The CDR3 totals 16 residues. Per germline, CDR1 SGHNT and CDR2 YYREEE (reference sequence). The chain's CDR3 is CASSLGTGARDTEAFF. CDR3 coding DNA: TGTGCCAGCAGCTTGGGAACAGGGGCGCGGGACACTGAAGCTTTCTTT.

This rearrangement joins TRBV4-1 to TRBJ2-3, with D hard to call. Per germline, CDR1 MGHRA and CDR2 YSYEKL. Between the trimmed V and J ends, which lost 0 bases and 7 bases, there was a span of 11 bases. The CDR3 covers 14 residues. CDR3 residues: CASSQDPLVYTQYF. CDR3 nucleotides: TGCGCCAGCAGCCAAGATCCCCTAGTATATACGCAGTATTTT.

The V gene is TRBV7-8, the J gene TRBJ2-1; D uncertain. Trimming shortened V by 4 bases and J by 6 bases, and 10 bases separated the two germline ends. The germline CDR1 and CDR2 sequences are SGHVS and FQNEAQ. CDR3 length: 13 amino acids. This CDR3 reads CASSSYASNEQFF. The CDR3 DNA reads as TGTGCCAGCAGCTCGTATGCGAGCAATGAGCAGTTCTTC.

The V gene is TRBV7-9, the J gene TRBJ1-2; no clear D. In germline, CDR1 is SEHNR, CDR2 FQNEAQ (reference sequence). Trimming cost V 5 bases and J 2 bases, with 12 bases left between them. The CDR3 consists of 14 residues. CDR3 sequence (DNA): TGTGCCAGCAGCCCCAAGCTACGGAACTATGGCTACACCTTC. The encoded protein is CASSPKLRNYGYTF.

This chain links TRBV5-8 with TRBJ2-3; TRBD1 matches at 7 bases. This CDR3 is built from 15 residues. Trimming removed 4 bases from V and 1 base from J; junction bases left unmatched: 6. Per the germline V gene, CDR1 is SGHTS and CDR2 is YDEGEE. The CDR3 region has the DNA TGTGCCAGCAGCCGTGGGACAGTTGGCACAGATACGCAGTATTTT. Translated: CASSRGTVGTDTQYF.

This clone was detected once. This chain uses TRBV19 with TRBJ2-2; TRBD1 matches 8 bases. The trim removed 6 bases at V and 5 bases at J, leaving 2 bases unmatched. CDR3 length: 13 residues. Germline V gene sequence: CDR1 LNHDA, CDR2 SQIVND (reference sequence). CDR3 DNA sequence: TGTGCCAGTAGCAGGGGGCTGACCGGGGAGCTGTTTTTT. This gives the protein CASSRGLTGELFF.

This chain uses TRBV2 with TRBJ2-7; D possibly corresponds to TRBD2 (6 bases). The CDR3 runs 12 residues. Trimming shortened V by 4 bases and J by 7 bases, and 11 bases separated the two germline ends. CDR1 is SNHLY, CDR2 FYNNEI, per germline. DNA for the CDR3: TGTGCCAGCAGTGTGGGAGGCCTGGAGCAGTACTTC. Its protein product is CASSVGGLEQYF.

The count of this clone is one. The chain has TRBV5-1 and TRBJ1-5; D gene ambiguous. This CDR3 has 15 residues. In germline, CDR1 is SGHRS, CDR2 YFSETQ. V was clipped by 1 base and J by 3 bases, with 11 bases between them. CDR3 region: CASSLIPGYNQPQHF. Here the CDR3 DNA reads TGCGCCAGCAGCTTGATACCGGGGTACAATCAGCCCCAGCATTTT.

The chain uses TRBV2 and TRBJ1-5, with 10 positions matching TRBD1. With 8 bases clipped from V and 2 bases from J, the junction kept 6 bases outside the gene matches. Germline CDR1 SNHLY, CDR2 FYNNEI. The CDR3 contains 15 residues. CDR3 amino acids: CASSLDRGRNQPQHF. In DNA, the CDR3 is TGTGCCAGCTCCCTTGACAGGGGGCGCAATCAGCCCCAGCATTTT.

The chain joins TRBV7-9 to TRBJ1-1; TRBD1 matches at 9 bases. V trimming: 0 bases; J trimming: 4 bases; junction bases outside the gene matches: 3. Germline assignment: CDR1 SEHNR and CDR2 FQNEAQ (reference sequence). The CDR3 has 15 residues. The CDR3 reads CASSLAQGAFTEAFF. The CDR3 DNA reads TGTGCCAGCAGCTTAGCACAGGGGGCGTTCACTGAAGCTTTCTTT.

The chain uses TRBV6-5 and TRBJ2-1; a possible D gene is TRBD2 (6 bases). CDR1 and CDR2 from the germline V gene are MNHEY and SVGAGI. With 5 bases removed from V and 7 bases from J, the gap between germline ends came to 18 bases. This CDR3 spans 15 amino acids. The CDR3 nucleotides are TGTGCCAGCAGTACCCCGGAGGAGGGTGGGAATGAGCAGTTCTTC. Translation: CASSTPEEGGNEQFF.

The chain carries TRBV29-1 and TRBJ2-1; D may be TRBD2 (5 bases). The CDR3 is 11 amino acids. Trimming stripped 4 bases from V and 9 bases from J, with 10 bases between. Germline V gene lookup returns CDR1 SQVTM and CDR2 ANQGSEA. The CDR3 loop reads CSVVRETEQFF. CDR3 DNA: TGCAGCGTTGTAAGGGAGACTGAGCAGTTCTTC.

This sequence joins TRBV29-1 and TRBJ2-5; 9 bases are a match to TRBD1. V lost 5 bases, J lost 5 bases, and 6 bases stayed unmatched. Germline lookup yields CDR1 SQVTM and CDR2 ANQGSEA. The CDR3 extends over 13 amino acids. The CDR3 DNA reads as TGCAGCGTTACACAGGGGGCAAGTGAGACCCAGTACTTC. It translates to CSVTQGASETQYF.

The rearrangement uses TRBV18 and TRBJ2-1; possibly TRBD2 for D (7 bases). CDR3 length equals 16 residues. Germline CDR1 and CDR2: KGHSH and LQKENI. V shed 3 bases and J shed 5 bases, with 17 bases lying between them. The CDR3 region is CASSPPGGGADNEQFF. The CDR3 DNA reads as TGTGCCAGCTCACCTCCTGGAGGGGGGGCCGACAATGAGCAGTTCTTC.